A single sample gave rise to the 2 T cell receptor beta chains below, sequenced in a study of memory B cells and T cells in multiple sclerosis. CFSE-dim autoproliferating and CFSE-high non-proliferating T cells from unstimulated culture were sequenced separately. Pooled replicate wells came from approximately 51 million CFSE-labeled PBMCs cultured around seven days without stimulus. Profiling relied on immunoSEQ multiplex PCR, and the TCRdb table lists in-frame clones only, not all of them. The sample lists over 35,000 clones, about four fifths occurring once. These receptors are not linked to any known antigen. The sequencing input was PBMCs from blood kept in culture. The receptors derive from a human donor with multiple sclerosis.

The chain uses TRBV5-6 and TRBJ1-1; TRBD1 might be the D (6 bases). The CDR3 is 15 amino acids. Germline V lookup: CDR1 SGHDT, CDR2 YYEEEE. Trimming took 4 bases from V and 0 from J, leaving 13 bases between them. CDR3 in DNA: TGTGCCAGCAGCGCCGCCGGGACACTGAACACTGAAGCTTTCTTT. Residues: CASSAAGTLNTEAFF.

The chain has TRBV7-2 and TRBJ2-7, with a tentative D call TRBD2 (6 bases). V was pared by 1 base and J by 4 bases, with 20 bases between. The germline gives CDR1 SGHTA, CDR2 FQGNSA. The CDR3 is 17 residues long. CDR3 DNA: TGTGCCAGCAGCTTAGAACGGTCCGGGAGACCCGGGTACGAGCAGTACTTC. Amino acids: CASSLERSGRPGYEQYF.